Detailed here is one T cell receptor (beta chain). Its antigen is still unknown. This record belongs to a study of OX40 agonist ivuxolimab in advanced cancers. TCRdb's table, derived via immunoSEQ multiplex PCR, lists solely in-frame clones and lacks some. The sample holds 45,000 to 50,000 clones, roughly nine tenths seen once. Deletions cut 2 bases from V and 2 bases from J, with 10 bases between. The CDR3 runs 16 residues. CDR1 and CDR2 from the germline V gene are SGHTA and FQGTGA. Study-wide results and limits: With doses of 0.1-3.0 mg/kg, partial responders showed among the lowest clonal expansion.

The sample was CD4+ or CD8+ T cells sorted from blood, taken in a trial of the OX40 agonist ivuxolimab. The chain couples TRBV7-3 to TRBJ2-6; no clear D gene. The TCR originated in an adult with an advanced solid tumor such as melanoma, head and neck, liver or kidney cancer. The CDR3 region has the DNA TGTGCCAGCAGCTTATTAGTAGCTCCTGGGGCCAACGTCCTGACTTTC. This codes for CASSLLVAPGANVLTF.